This T cell receptor (beta chain) appears in the sequencing data of a study of CD8+CD57+ T cells in acquired aplastic anemia. About the study: Sorted CD4+ and CD8+ cells gave a mean 3.2 ug DNA, range about 0.2 to 27.4 ug.

Patients chosen for sequencing had CD8+CD57+ cells that had expanded, as shown by flow cytometry. There were no patients without severe acquired aplastic anemia. Receipt of therapy had not occurred in any patient by the time of blood sampling. The CDR3 sequence is 15 residues long. V shed 6 bases and J 3 bases; nucleotides not matched to a gene: 6. Germline lookup yields CDR1 SGHTA and CDR2 FQGTGA. Genomic DNA was employed as the template in profiling TCR beta VDJ and CDR3. Each CDR3 protein gets one entry after TCRdb re-called the reads with MiXCR. The data show roughly 220,000 distinct CDR3 sequences, with 65% seen just once and around 60% held by the top ten.

This sequence joins TRBV7-3 and TRBJ2-3; 10 bases are a match to TRBD1. The specimen sequenced was sorted CD4+, CD8+, or CD8+CD57+ T cells (not recorded which) from PBMCs. This TCR came from a human donor with aplastic anemia. The CDR3 reads CASSDRGRETDTQYF. The DNA for the CDR3 is TGTGCCAGCAGTGACAGGGGGCGCGAGACAGATACGCAGTATTTT.